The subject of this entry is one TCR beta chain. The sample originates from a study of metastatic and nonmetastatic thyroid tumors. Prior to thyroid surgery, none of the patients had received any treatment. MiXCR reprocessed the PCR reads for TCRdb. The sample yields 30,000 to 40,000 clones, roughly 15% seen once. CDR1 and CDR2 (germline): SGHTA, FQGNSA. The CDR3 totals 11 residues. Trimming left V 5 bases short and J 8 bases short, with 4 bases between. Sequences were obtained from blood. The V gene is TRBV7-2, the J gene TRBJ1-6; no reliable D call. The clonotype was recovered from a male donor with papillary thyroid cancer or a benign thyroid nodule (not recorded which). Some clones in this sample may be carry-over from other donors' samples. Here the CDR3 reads CASSVDSPLHF. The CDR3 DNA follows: TGTGCCAGCAGCGTTGATTCACCCCTCCACTTT.